This T cell receptor (beta chain) derives from a study of graft-versus-host responses after intestinal transplantation. Study-wide context: Tacrolimus and steroids were given for around 3 years to all recipients after anti-thymocyte globulin induction. Study results and caveats: GvH clones were identified in recipient marrow, with some first appearing in ileum or blood.

Sequencing was performed with immunoSEQ multiplex PCR; in TCRdb, only in-frame clones are kept and a portion is missing. Of roughly 36,000 clones in the sample, 90% to 95% are singletons; the top ten hold less than 0.25%. For this clone: The antigen is unknown.

Germline V lookup: CDR1 ENHRY, CDR2 SYGVKD. This CDR3 has 16 amino acids. V shed 3 bases and J 1 base; nucleotides not matched to a gene: 8. This material consisted of unstimulated CD8+ T cells sorted from spleen or lymph node cells, taken before transplant. The receptor comes from a human donor who was the organ donor for an intestinal transplant. This chain connects TRBV10-3 to TRBJ2-5; TRBD1 matches 7 bases. In DNA, the CDR3 is TGTGCCATCAGTGATATAGACAGGGCCCCCCAAGAGACCCAGTACTTC. It codes for CAISDIDRAPQETQYF.